A single T cell receptor beta chain is shown here with its context. The data were obtained in a study of blood T cell repertoires in COVID-19. The wider study: There were acute and convalescent COVID-19 samples, and they came from the United States, Italy and Spain.

Under the authors' procedure: Estimation of nucleated cell counts relied on the amplification of reference gene primers. Sequenced by immunoSEQ multiplex PCR; TCRdb stores in-frame clones only, minus some. Clone size and V and J calls were adopted from that table, with D and trimming inferred from the DNA. The profile shows fewer than 80,000 clones, about nine tenths of them singletons. V was clipped by 9 bases and J by 0 bases, with 21 bases between them. The CDR3 is made up of 17 amino acids. The V gene's germline CDR1 is LNHNV and CDR2 YYDKDF (reference sequence). Material for sequencing was peripheral blood. The sequence derives from a human donor in a cohort sampled during active COVID-19. This rearrangement joins TRBV15 to TRBJ2-1, with no clear D. The DNA of the CDR3 is TGTGCCACAAGCCAGATGGGCGCCTTTTTCTCCTACAATGAGCAGTTCTTC. Protein sequence: CATSQMGAFFSYNEQFF.